A selection of T cell receptor beta chains follows, all from one sample in a study of blood T cell repertoires in COVID-19. Here immunoSEQ multiplex PCR was the method, and the copy in TCRdb shows in-frame clones only, minus some. There are some 160,000 clones in the sample; 80% to 90% occur only once, and 2.5% to 3.5% lies in the top ten. Specimen: peripheral blood. The receptors here all came from an older woman with active COVID-19. The CDR3 runs from the conserved cysteine through the conserved F or W. D genes are given only for firm matches. Not every row has a clone size; where given, it reads once, few, many or a size class.

v_gene: TRBV7-8; abundance: .; j_gene: TRBJ1-5; len: 12; d_gene: TRBD1; CDR3aa: CASSPGGQPQHF; CDR3nt: TGTGCCAGCAGCCCAGGGGGGCAGCCCCAGCATTTT
v_gene: TRBV4-2; abundance: .; j_gene: TRBJ2-1; len: 18; d_gene: .; CDR3aa: CASSQALIRRVTYNEQFF; CDR3nt: TGTGCCAGCAGCCAAGCCCTCATTAGGAGAGTTACCTACAATGAGCAGTTCTTC
v_gene: TRBV18; abundance: .; j_gene: TRBJ1-4; len: 14; d_gene: TRBD1; CDR3aa: CASSRQGANEKLFF; CDR3nt: TGTGCCAGCTCCCGACAGGGCGCCAATGAAAAACTGTTTTTT
v_gene: TRBV9; abundance: .; j_gene: TRBJ2-1; len: 17; d_gene: TRBD2; CDR3aa: CASSVEDGASGSYEQFF; CDR3nt: TGTGCCAGCAGCGTAGAGGATGGGGCTAGCGGGAGCTATGAGCAGTTCTTC
v_gene: TRBV2; abundance: .; j_gene: TRBJ1-4; len: 15; d_gene: .; CDR3aa: CASSENGGLGEKLFF; CDR3nt: TGTGCCAGCAGTGAAAACGGGGGGCTGGGCGAAAAACTGTTTTTT
v_gene: TRBV7-8; abundance: .; j_gene: TRBJ2-4; len: 14; d_gene: TRBD1; CDR3aa: CASSLAGGGNIQYF; CDR3nt: TGTGCCAGCAGCTTAGCAGGGGGCGGTAACATTCAGTACTTC
v_gene: TRBV5-1; abundance: .; j_gene: TRBJ2-3; len: 15; d_gene: TRBD1; CDR3aa: CASSLRGTGLWLQYF; CDR3nt: TGCGCCAGCAGCTTGCGGGGGACAGGGCTTTGGTTACAGTATTTT
v_gene: TRBV27; abundance: .; j_gene: TRBJ2-7; len: 13; d_gene: .; CDR3aa: CASSLTSSYEQYF; CDR3nt: TGTGCCAGCAGTCTCACTAGTTCCTACGAGCAGTACTTC
v_gene: TRBV28; abundance: .; j_gene: TRBJ2-2; len: 15; d_gene: .; CDR3aa: CASSSGSLNTGELFF; CDR3nt: TGTGCCAGCAGTTCCGGGTCCTTGAACACCGGGGAGCTGTTTTTT
v_gene: TRBV15; abundance: .; j_gene: TRBJ2-7; len: 15; d_gene: TRBD1; CDR3aa: CATSRRPGQEYEQYF; CDR3nt: TGTGCCACCAGCAGAAGACCGGGACAGGAGTACGAGCAGTACTTC
v_gene: TRBV7-9; abundance: once; j_gene: TRBJ1-1; len: 14; d_gene: TRBD1; CDR3aa: CASSPGQLNTEAFF; CDR3nt: TGTGCCAGCAGCCCGGGACAGCTGAACACTGAAGCTTTCTTT
v_gene: TRBV10-3; abundance: .; j_gene: TRBJ2-5; len: 14; d_gene: TRBD2; CDR3aa: CAIRRERAGETQYF; CDR3nt: TGTGCCATCAGGCGGGAGAGAGCTGGGGAGACCCAGTACTTC
v_gene: TRBV6-6; abundance: .; j_gene: TRBJ1-1; len: 15; d_gene: TRBD1; CDR3aa: CASSSGWQGASEAFF; CDR3nt: TGTGCCAGCAGCAGCGGTTGGCAGGGGGCTTCTGAAGCTTTCTTT
v_gene: TRBV7-9; abundance: .; j_gene: TRBJ2-3; len: 17; d_gene: .; CDR3aa: CASSLARVSGGTDTQYF; CDR3nt: TGTGCCAGCAGCTTAGCGCGAGTTAGCGGAGGCACAGATACGCAGTATTTT
v_gene: TRBV28; abundance: .; j_gene: TRBJ1-2; len: 16; d_gene: .; CDR3aa: CASSLLSTGGYYGYTF; CDR3nt: TGTGCCAGCAGTTTACTATCGACTGGGGGGTACTATGGCTACACCTTC
v_gene: TRBV6-1; abundance: .; j_gene: TRBJ2-5; len: 15; d_gene: .; CDR3aa: CASSEIRTYQETQYF; CDR3nt: TGTGCCAGCAGTGAAATTAGAACGTACCAAGAGACCCAGTACTTC
v_gene: TRBV5-6; abundance: .; j_gene: TRBJ2-4; len: 15; d_gene: .; CDR3aa: CASSGREQGVRIQYF; CDR3nt: TGTGCCAGCAGCGGAAGGGAACAGGGCGTACGCATTCAGTACTTC
v_gene: TRBV29-1; abundance: .; j_gene: TRBJ2-1; len: 14; d_gene: TRBD1; CDR3aa: CSVEMQGVSGGGVF; CDR3nt: TGCAGCGTTGAAATGCAGGGGGTCTCCGGTGGGGGAGTCTTC
v_gene: TRBV18; abundance: once; j_gene: TRBJ1-3; len: 14; d_gene: TRBD1; CDR3aa: CASSPQGAGNTIYF; CDR3nt: TGTGCCAGCTCACCACAGGGGGCAGGAAACACCATATATTTT
v_gene: TRBV5-1; abundance: .; j_gene: TRBJ2-2; len: 15; d_gene: TRBD2; CDR3aa: CASWSGGSNTGELFF; CDR3nt: TGCGCCAGCTGGTCGGGAGGGTCGAACACCGGGGAGCTGTTTTTT
v_gene: TRBV28; abundance: once; j_gene: TRBJ1-1; len: 14; d_gene: TRBD1; CDR3aa: CASRRQGINTEAFF; CDR3nt: TGTGCCAGCAGAAGACAGGGGATAAACACTGAAGCTTTCTTT
v_gene: TRBV6-5; abundance: .; j_gene: TRBJ2-1; len: 15; d_gene: .; CDR3aa: CASIRRGNSYNEQFF; CDR3nt: TGTGCCAGCATCAGACGGGGGAACTCCTACAATGAGCAGTTCTTC
v_gene: TRBV3-1/TRBV3-2; abundance: .; j_gene: TRBJ2-1; len: 11; d_gene: .; CDR3aa: CASSYDNEQFF; CDR3nt: TGTGCCAGCAGCTATGACAATGAGCAGTTCTTC
v_gene: TRBV7-8; abundance: .; j_gene: TRBJ2-5; len: 13; d_gene: .; CDR3aa: CASSSQRPETQYF; CDR3nt: TGTGCCAGCAGCTCCCAGCGTCCAGAGACCCAGTACTTC
v_gene: TRBV19; abundance: .; j_gene: TRBJ2-1; len: 14; d_gene: .; CDR3aa: CASSIVGLGGEQFF; CDR3nt: TGTGCCAGTAGTATTGTGGGGCTAGGCGGTGAGCAGTTCTTC
v_gene: TRBV5-1; abundance: .; j_gene: TRBJ2-5; len: 15; d_gene: .; CDR3aa: CASSLTLRLGETQYF; CDR3nt: TGCGCCAGCAGCTTGACGCTAAGACTAGGAGAGACCCAGTACTTC
v_gene: TRBV28; abundance: .; j_gene: TRBJ1-3; len: 16; d_gene: .; CDR3aa: CASSLSVGAGGNTIYF; CDR3nt: TGTGCCAGCAGTTTATCGGTGGGCGCGGGAGGAAACACCATATATTTT
v_gene: TRBV30; abundance: .; j_gene: TRBJ1-2; len: 12; d_gene: TRBD1; CDR3aa: CAWSQGAWGYTF; CDR3nt: TGTGCCTGGAGCCAGGGGGCGTGGGGCTACACCTTC
v_gene: TRBV7-9; abundance: .; j_gene: TRBJ2-5; len: 15; d_gene: .; CDR3aa: CASSLARADVGTQYF; CDR3nt: TGTGCCAGCAGCTTAGCGAGGGCGGACGTAGGGACCCAGTACTTC
v_gene: TRBV11-2; abundance: .; j_gene: TRBJ2-7; len: 15; d_gene: TRBD2; CDR3aa: CASSLASGASYEQYF; CDR3nt: TGTGCCAGCAGCTTAGCTAGCGGGGCCTCCTACGAGCAGTACTTC
v_gene: TRBV9; abundance: .; j_gene: TRBJ2-2; len: 15; d_gene: .; CDR3aa: CASSVGSQGTGELFF; CDR3nt: TGTGCCAGCAGCGTAGGGAGCCAGGGGACCGGGGAGCTGTTTTTT
v_gene: TRBV5-4; abundance: .; j_gene: TRBJ2-5; len: 14; d_gene: TRBD1; CDR3aa: CASSLGQGRGTQYF; CDR3nt: TGTGCCAGCAGCCTGGGACAGGGGCGCGGGACCCAGTACTTC
v_gene: TRBV7-2; abundance: .; j_gene: TRBJ1-2; len: 15; d_gene: .; CDR3aa: CASSLGYQGSYGYTF; CDR3nt: TGTGCCAGCAGCTTAGGATATCAGGGGTCCTATGGCTACACCTTC
v_gene: TRBV28; abundance: .; j_gene: TRBJ2-7; len: 13; d_gene: .; CDR3aa: CASTPFRAYEQYF; CDR3nt: TGTGCCAGCACCCCGTTCCGAGCCTACGAGCAGTACTTC
v_gene: TRBV6-6; abundance: .; j_gene: TRBJ2-3; len: 15; d_gene: TRBD2; CDR3aa: CASSYSGTSPDTQYF; CDR3nt: TGTGCCAGCAGTTACTCCGGGACTAGCCCAGATACGCAGTATTTT
v_gene: TRBV18; abundance: once; j_gene: TRBJ2-7; len: 11; d_gene: .; CDR3aa: CASSPAYEQYF; CDR3nt: TGTGCCAGCTCACCCGCCTACGAGCAGTACTTC
v_gene: TRBV6-2/TRBV6-3; abundance: .; j_gene: TRBJ2-1; len: 15; d_gene: .; CDR3aa: CASSYSSFGMDEQFF; CDR3nt: TGTGCCAGCAGTTACTCGAGTTTCGGGATGGATGAGCAGTTCTTC
v_gene: TRBV6-5; abundance: .; j_gene: TRBJ2-7; len: 15; d_gene: TRBD1; CDR3aa: CASSYSWTGTYEQYF; CDR3nt: TGTGCCAGCAGTTACTCTTGGACAGGGACCTACGAGCAGTACTTC
v_gene: TRBV4-1; abundance: .; j_gene: TRBJ1-1; len: 13; d_gene: .; CDR3aa: CASSQGRDTEAFF; CDR3nt: TGCGCCAGCAGCCAAGGGAGGGACACTGAAGCTTTCTTT
v_gene: TRBV20-1; abundance: .; j_gene: TRBJ2-5; len: 15; d_gene: TRBD2; CDR3aa: CSASRGRELVETQYF; CDR3nt: TGCAGTGCTAGTCGCGGGAGGGAGCTTGTCGAGACCCAGTACTTC
v_gene: TRBV5-1; abundance: .; j_gene: TRBJ2-7; len: 12; d_gene: .; CDR3aa: CASSLANYEQYF; CDR3nt: TGCGCCAGCAGCTTGGCCAACTACGAGCAGTACTTC
v_gene: TRBV6-4; abundance: .; j_gene: TRBJ2-4; len: 17; d_gene: TRBD1; CDR3aa: CASRARDRGIAKNIQYF; CDR3nt: TGTGCCAGCAGAGCCCGTGACAGGGGAATAGCCAAAAACATTCAGTACTTC
v_gene: TRBV7-9; abundance: .; j_gene: TRBJ2-5; len: 13; d_gene: .; CDR3aa: CASSYGTLETQYF; CDR3nt: TGTGCCAGCAGCTATGGGACTTTGGAGACCCAGTACTTC
v_gene: TRBV6-5; abundance: few; j_gene: TRBJ1-2; len: 14; d_gene: .; CDR3aa: CASSLTGGDYGYTF; CDR3nt: TGTGCCAGCTCACTCACGGGGGGTGACTATGGCTACACCTTC
v_gene: TRBV2; abundance: .; j_gene: TRBJ2-7; len: 14; d_gene: .; CDR3aa: CASSGTVNGGEQYF; CDR3nt: TGTGCCAGCAGTGGGACAGTCAATGGCGGCGAGCAGTACTTC
v_gene: TRBV28; abundance: .; j_gene: TRBJ1-3; len: 18; d_gene: .; CDR3aa: CASSFFRSRAGSGNTIYF; CDR3nt: TGTGCCAGCAGTTTTTTTCGCTCTCGGGCAGGGTCTGGAAACACCATATATTTT
v_gene: TRBV7-8; abundance: few; j_gene: TRBJ1-3; len: 15; d_gene: .; CDR3aa: CASSRGLGGGDTIYF; CDR3nt: TGTGCCAGCAGCCGAGGTCTGGGGGGAGGCGACACCATATATTTT
v_gene: TRBV5-1; abundance: .; j_gene: TRBJ1-4; len: 14; d_gene: TRBD1; CDR3aa: CASSQDREFEKLFF; CDR3nt: TGCGCCAGCAGCCAGGACAGGGAATTTGAAAAACTGTTTTTT
v_gene: TRBV7-3; abundance: .; j_gene: TRBJ2-1; len: 13; d_gene: TRBD2; CDR3aa: CASSPGRGNEQFF; CDR3nt: TGTGCCAGCAGCCCCGGGAGGGGCAATGAGCAGTTCTTC
v_gene: TRBV3-1/TRBV3-2; abundance: .; j_gene: TRBJ1-1; len: 11; d_gene: .; CDR3aa: CASRGGTEAFF; CDR3nt: TGTGCCTCCCGAGGGGGCACTGAAGCTTTCTTT
v_gene: TRBV19; abundance: .; j_gene: TRBJ1-2; len: 14; d_gene: .; CDR3aa: CASSLQDLGYGYTF; CDR3nt: TGTGCCAGTAGTCTACAGGACCTGGGCTATGGCTACACCTTC
v_gene: TRBV5-4; abundance: .; j_gene: TRBJ2-2; len: 16; d_gene: .; CDR3aa: CASSQAQARSTGELFF; CDR3nt: TGTGCCAGCAGCCAGGCACAGGCTAGGAGCACCGGGGAGCTGTTTTTT
v_gene: TRBV5-8; abundance: .; j_gene: TRBJ2-4; len: 15; d_gene: TRBD1; CDR3aa: CASSRLGTGGDIQYF; CDR3nt: TGTGCCAGCAGCCGACTTGGAACAGGGGGTGACATTCAGTACTTC
v_gene: TRBV5-1; abundance: .; j_gene: TRBJ2-1; len: 15; d_gene: .; CDR3aa: CASSLSDSSYNEQFF; CDR3nt: TGCGCCAGCAGCTTGAGCGACTCCTCATACAATGAGCAGTTCTTC
v_gene: TRBV27; abundance: .; j_gene: TRBJ1-2; len: 13; d_gene: .; CDR3aa: CASSLIQGYGYTF; CDR3nt: TGTGCCAGCAGTTTAATCCAGGGCTATGGCTACACCTTC
v_gene: TRBV7-3; abundance: .; j_gene: TRBJ2-6; len: 16; d_gene: TRBD2; CDR3aa: CASKSSGRTGANVLTF; CDR3nt: TGTGCCAGCAAGTCTAGCGGGAGAACTGGGGCCAACGTCCTGACTTTC
v_gene: TRBV9; abundance: .; j_gene: TRBJ2-1; len: 20; d_gene: TRBD1; CDR3aa: CASSVDPGQGFRRSYNEQFF; CDR3nt: TGTGCCAGCAGCGTAGACCCGGGACAGGGATTTCGGCGGTCCTACAATGAGCAGTTCTTC